The 16 T cell receptor beta chains below were found in one sample sequenced in a study of blood T cells in healthy people across ages. With a J-beta primer mix and a sample-barcoded 5' primer, a second PCR ran 7 to 11 cycles. From the 5' RACE reads, TCRdb called clonotypes with MiXCR, one entry per CDR3 protein. This table has 750,000 to 950,000 distinct CDR3 sequences, 29% appearing once. The same specimen was also included in a second study, on T cells of mothers and their children.

The sample consisted of blood. Receptors originate from a woman between 35 and 50 years old in good health.

This chain connects TRBV2 to TRBJ1-2; 9 nucleotides match TRBD1. Trimming took 10 bases from V and 5 from J; bases not matched to a gene: 11. The CDR3 has 14 amino acids. CDR1 SNHLY and CDR2 FYNNEI come from the germline V gene. The CDR3 DNA sequence: TGTGCCACCGGGACAGGGAGGGCCTGGTATGGCTACACCTTC. Its translation: CATGTGRAWYGYTF.

There are many counts of this clonotype. The chain links TRBV18 to TRBJ2-7; 7 nucleotides match TRBD1. The CDR3 runs to 17 residues. Trimming removed 0 bases from V and 3 bases from J; junction bases left unmatched: 11. Germline assignment: CDR1 KGHSH and CDR2 LQKENI. As DNA, the CDR3 is TGTGCCAGCTCACCACCGATTTTGGACAGGCGGCGCTACGAGCAGTACTTC. Protein: CASSPPILDRRRYEQYF.

This clonotype was found many times. The gene calls are TRBV12-3 or TRBV12-4 and TRBJ2-5; D possibly corresponds to TRBD2 (6 bases). The CDR3 has 16 residues. V lost 7 bases to trimming and J lost 3 bases, with 21 bases between them. This CDR3 is CASTNFQGLLEETQYF. The CDR3 DNA is TGTGCCAGCACCAACTTCCAGGGACTTCTAGAAGAGACCCAGTACTTC.

This clonotype was detected ten times or more. The CDR3, as DNA: TGTGCCAGCCGATTAGGGCGGGGCGGCGGTGGCTACACCTTC. Its protein is CASRLGRGGGGYTF. The chain uses TRBV12-3 or TRBV12-4 and TRBJ1-2; D is possibly TRBD1 (5 bases). With 8 bases removed from V and 7 bases from J, the gap between germline ends came to 20 bases. CDR3 size: 14 residues.

This clonotype was observed a single time. The chain joins TRBV5-1 to TRBJ1-1; D is perhaps TRBD1 (5 bases). The V end lost 4 bases, the J end lost 5 bases, and 15 bases lay between the germline ends. This CDR3 comprises 14 residues. Germline V gene data show CDR1 as SGHRS and CDR2 as YFSETQ. CDR3 loop: CASSREGVKTEAFF. The CDR3 DNA follows: TGCGCCAGCAGCCGCGAAGGGGTAAAGACTGAAGCTTTCTTT.

Of note for this clonotype: This may be a read error: a much more frequent sequence differs by one nucleotide. The chain joins TRBV7-2 to TRBJ2-4, with 8 bases identical to TRBD1. CDR1 is SGHTA and CDR2 is FQGNSA in the germline V gene. The CDR3 is 13 amino acids. The CDR3 DNA reads as TGTGCCGGCAGCGACAGGGGTCGTGGGATTCAGTACTTC. It translates to CAGSDRGRGIQYF.

The J gene is TRBJ2-3, the V gene TRBV10-3, with TRBD1 identical over 10 bases. J gave up 4 bases and V 5 bases, and 12 bases lay outside the gene matches. The CDR3 sequence is 17 residues long. Germline CDR1 ENHRY, CDR2 SYGVKD. CDR3 DNA: TGTGCCATCAGTAGTACTCCGGGACAGGGGCCTCCAGATACGCAGTATTTT. This gives the protein CAISSTPGQGPPDTQYF.

The sample holds a few counts of this clonotype. V gene TRBV18 combines with J gene TRBJ2-1; 12 bases align to TRBD1. The CDR3 has 16 residues. The germline V gene has CDR1 KGHSH and CDR2 LQKENI. V lost 0 bases to trimming and J lost 6 bases; unmatched junction nucleotides: 3. For the CDR3, the DNA is TGTGCCAGCTCACCACCGGGACAGGGGGCAGTCAATGAGCAGTTCTTC. Amino acid sequence: CASSPPGQGAVNEQFF.

As concerns this clonotype: An end of the junction does not agree with germline; a read error may underlie this. The rearrangement joins TRBV10-3 to TRBJ1-1; D not resolved. This CDR3 is 12 amino acids long. CDR1 and CDR2 (germline): ENHRY, SYGVKD. The CDR3 DNA follows: TGTGCCGTCAGTGATTCCGCCGGACCCGCTTTCTTT. As protein: CAVSDSAGPAFF.

At least ten counts were recorded for this clonotype. The chain is built from TRBV20-1 and TRBJ1-2; no clear D. The length of the CDR3 is 13 residues. V gave up 5 bases and J gave up 3 bases, with 13 bases separating them. Germline V gene data show CDR1 as DFQATT and CDR2 as SNEGSKA (reference sequence). This CDR3 is CSALYPEDYGYTF. The DNA of the CDR3 is TGCAGTGCTTTATACCCAGAAGACTATGGCTACACCTTC.

This clonotype was observed a handful of times. The rearrangement uses TRBV5-1 and TRBJ2-1; 8 nucleotides align to TRBD1. Per germline, CDR1 SGHRS and CDR2 YFSETQ. V lost 4 bases, J lost 8 bases, and 8 bases stayed unmatched. The CDR3 sequence is 14 residues long. DNA for the CDR3: TGCGCCAGCAGCGGGGGACAGGATGGTGATGAGCAGTTCTTC. Translation gives CASSGGQDGDEQFF.

The gene calls are TRBV5-1 and TRBJ2-7; no reliable D call. Trimming cost V 0 bases and J 0 bases, with 7 bases left between them. Per germline, CDR1 SGHRS and CDR2 YFSETQ. The CDR3 spans 14 residues. CDR3 DNA sequence: TGCGCCAGCAGCTTGGACAGACGCTCCTACGAGCAGTACTTC. It yields the protein CASSLDRRSYEQYF.

With respect to this clonotype: At one end, the junction sequence differs from germline, possibly due to a read error. This chain links TRBV7-2 with TRBJ1-4, with a tentative D call TRBD1 (6 bases). Per the germline V gene, CDR1 is SGHTA and CDR2 is FQGNSA. CDR3 size: 15 residues. Here the CDR3 DNA reads TGTGCCAGCGGTACCGTAGGTACAGGGAATGAAGAACTGTTTTTT. Its protein product is CASGTVGTGNEELFF.

The genes are TRBV5-1 and TRBJ1-2; tentative D call: TRBD1 (5 bases). The V gene lost 4 bases and the J gene lost 6 bases, with 13 bases spanning the gap. Germline assignment: CDR1 SGHRS and CDR2 YFSETQ. CDR3 length equals 13 residues. Here the CDR3 reads CASSVGAADGYTF. In DNA, the CDR3 is TGCGCCAGCAGCGTCGGGGCTGCCGATGGCTACACCTTC. Supplemented by reference TRBV5-1 and TRBJ1-2, the full variable domain reads KAGVTQTPRYLIKTRGQQVTLSCSPISGHRSVSWYQQTPGQGLQFLFEYFSETQRNKGNFPGRFSGRQFSNSRSEMNVSTLELGDSALYLCASSVGAADGYTFGSGTRLTVV.

This clonotype has ten or more counts. This chain connects TRBV20-1 to TRBJ2-7; 7 positions match TRBD2. Unmatched junction bases numbered 10, after V lost 5 bases and J lost 0 bases. Germline CDR1 DFQATT, CDR2 SNEGSKA (reference sequence). This CDR3 contains 15 residues. The CDR3 spells CSASPGGGPSYEQYF. The CDR3 DNA follows: TGCAGTGCTTCCCCTGGGGGGGGACCCTCCTACGAGCAGTACTTC.

This clonotype has only a few counts. The V gene is TRBV5-1, the J gene TRBJ2-1; D perhaps matches TRBD2 (6 bases). From germline, CDR1 is SGHRS and CDR2 YFSETQ. V dropped 0 bases and J dropped 4 bases, with 11 bases sitting between them. The CDR3 totals 15 residues. For the CDR3, the DNA is TGCGCCAGCAGCTTGGGGTGGGGGGTGTACAATGAGCAGTTCTTC. Amino acid sequence: CASSLGWGVYNEQFF.